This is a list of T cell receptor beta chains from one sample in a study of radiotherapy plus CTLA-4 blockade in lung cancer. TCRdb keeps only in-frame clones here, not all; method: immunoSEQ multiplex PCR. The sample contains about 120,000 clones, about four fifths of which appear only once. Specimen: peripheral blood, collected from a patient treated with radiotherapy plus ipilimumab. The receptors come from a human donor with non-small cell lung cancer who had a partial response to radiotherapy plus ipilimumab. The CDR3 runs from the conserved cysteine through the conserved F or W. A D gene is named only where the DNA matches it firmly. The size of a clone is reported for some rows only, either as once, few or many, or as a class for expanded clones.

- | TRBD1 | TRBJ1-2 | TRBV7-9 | TGTGCCAGCAGCTTAGACGACAGGGGGCGAGGCTACACCTTC | CASSLDDRGRGYTF
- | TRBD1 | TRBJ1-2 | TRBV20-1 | TGCAGTGCCAGGGGGGCGGGGGGCTACACCTTC | CSARGAGGYTF
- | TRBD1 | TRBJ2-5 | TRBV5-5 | TGTGCCAGCAGCTTGCGGGGACAGGGAGGGGAGACCCAGTACTTC | CASSLRGQGGETQYF
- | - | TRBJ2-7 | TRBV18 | TGTGCCAGCTCACCCCTCGGGTCGCAGAGCTCCTACGAGCAGTACTTC | CASSPLGSQSSYEQYF
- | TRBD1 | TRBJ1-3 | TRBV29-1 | TGCAGCGCCGCGCGAGACCAGGGGGCTGGAAACACCATATATTTT | CSAARDQGAGNTIYF
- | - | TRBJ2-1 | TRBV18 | TGTGCCAGCTCACCACGTACGGGACATCAAGAGGGTCACAATGAGCAGTTCTTC | CASSPRTGHQEGHNEQFF
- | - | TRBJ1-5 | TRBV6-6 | TGTGCCAGCAGTTACAGCGGGGATCAGCCCCAGCATTTT | CASSYSGDQPQHF
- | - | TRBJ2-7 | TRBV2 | TGTGCCAGCAGGGCGACAATCTACGAGCAGTACTTC | CASRATIYEQYF
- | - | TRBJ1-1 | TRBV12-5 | TGTGCTAGTGGTACGACAGACTACACTGAAGCTTTCTTT | CASGTTDYTEAFF
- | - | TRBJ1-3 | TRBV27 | TGTGCCAGCCGCAGAGCAGGGACTGGAAACACCATATATTTT | CASRRAGTGNTIYF
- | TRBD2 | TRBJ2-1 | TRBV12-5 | TGTGCTAGTGGTTTGGGCGGGAGTGGTAATGAGCAGTTCTTC | CASGLGGSGNEQFF
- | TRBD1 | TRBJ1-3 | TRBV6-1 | TGTGCCAGCAGTGAAGAGAGACAGGGGGCTGGAAACACCATATATTTT | CASSEERQGAGNTIYF
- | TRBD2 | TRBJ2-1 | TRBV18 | TGTGCCAGCTCACTAGGGAGGGCCGGGTACAATGAGCAGTTCTTC | CASSLGRAGYNEQFF
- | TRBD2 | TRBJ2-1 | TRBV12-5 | TGTGCTAGTGGTTTTGGGTTAGCGGGAGCGGGTGAGCAGTTCTTC | CASGFGLAGAGEQFF
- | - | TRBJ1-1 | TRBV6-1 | TGTGCCAGCAGCCCTGGGGACACGAGATATGAAGCTTTCTTT | CASSPGDTRYEAFF
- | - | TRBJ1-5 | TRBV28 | TGTGCCAGCATGGAGTTGGGGGGACGAGGCAATCAGCCCCAGCATTTT | CASMELGGRGNQPQHF
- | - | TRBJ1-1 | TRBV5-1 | TGCGCCAGCAGCGCGGGCGGGGGGTATACTGAAGCTTTCTTT | CASSAGGGYTEAFF
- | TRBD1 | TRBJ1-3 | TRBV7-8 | TGTGCCAGCAGCGGACAGGTCTCTGGAAACACCATATATTTT | CASSGQVSGNTIYF
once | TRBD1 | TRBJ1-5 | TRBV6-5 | TGTGCCAGCAGTCAGAGGGACAGCCTCAATCAGCCCCAGCATTTT | CASSQRDSLNQPQHF
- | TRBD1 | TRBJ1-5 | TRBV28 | TGTGCCAGCAGGTCCTCAGGACAGGGGAATCAGCCCCAGCATTTT | CASRSSGQGNQPQHF
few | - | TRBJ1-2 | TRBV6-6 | TGTGCCAGCAGCCACCAGGGCGGTACGGACTATGGCTACACCTTC | CASSHQGGTDYGYTF
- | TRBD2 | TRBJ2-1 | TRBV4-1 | TGCGCCAGCAGCCAAGATGGGGGGGTCCGGAATGAGCAGTTCTTC | CASSQDGGVRNEQFF
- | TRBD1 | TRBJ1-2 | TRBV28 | TGTGCCAGCAGTTTCCAGGGGGCTAACTATGGCTACACCTTC | CASSFQGANYGYTF
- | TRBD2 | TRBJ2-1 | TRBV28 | TGTGCCAGCACCAGCGGGAGCTCCTACAATGAGCAGTTCTTC | CASTSGSSYNEQFF
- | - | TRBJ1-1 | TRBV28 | TGTGCCAGCAGTTCACGATGGGAGGGAAACACTGAAGCTTTCTTT | CASSSRWEGNTEAFF
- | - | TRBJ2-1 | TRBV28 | TGTGCCAGCAGTGGGGGCTCGGGCGGTTACAATGAGCAGTTCTTC | CASSGGSGGYNEQFF
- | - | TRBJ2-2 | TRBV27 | TGTGCCAGCAGAGGGACTGGGAACACCGGGGAGCTGTTTTTT | CASRGTGNTGELFF
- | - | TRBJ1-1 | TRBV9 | TGTGCCAGCAGCCGCAGACAGGCCACAGTTGAAGCTTTCTTT | CASSRRQATVEAFF
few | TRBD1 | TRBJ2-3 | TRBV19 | TGTGCCAGTAGTACGAACAGGGGACGGGTCGCAGATACGCAGTATTTT | CASSTNRGRVADTQYF
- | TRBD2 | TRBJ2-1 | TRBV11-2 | TGTGCCAGCAGCTTCACTAGCGGGAATTACAATGAGCAGTTCTTC | CASSFTSGNYNEQFF
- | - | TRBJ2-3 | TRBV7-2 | TGTGCCAGCAGCTTGGGCCCAAGCACAGATACGCAGTATTTT | CASSLGPSTDTQYF
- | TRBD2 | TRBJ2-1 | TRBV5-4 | TGTGCCAGCAGCTCCCCGAATAGCGGGAAAAATGGCAATGAGCAGTTCTTC | CASSSPNSGKNGNEQFF
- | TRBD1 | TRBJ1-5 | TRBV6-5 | TGTGCCAGCAGTTACCGCGACAGGGGCAATCAGCCCCAGCATTTT | CASSYRDRGNQPQHF
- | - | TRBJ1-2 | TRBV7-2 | TGTGCCAGCAGCTTTGCCGCGGGGGAGTACACCTTC | CASSFAAGEYTF
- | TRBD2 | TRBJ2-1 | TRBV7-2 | TGTGCCAGCAGCGACCGGACTAGCGGGAGTTACAATGAGCAGTTCTTC | CASSDRTSGSYNEQFF
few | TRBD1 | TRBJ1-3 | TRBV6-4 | TGTGCCAGCATCTCGGACAGGCTGCTTGGAAACACCATATATTTT | CASISDRLLGNTIYF
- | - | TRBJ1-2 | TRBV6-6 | TGTGCCAGCAGTTTCCCGGAACGGGAGAACTATGGCTACACCTTC | CASSFPERENYGYTF
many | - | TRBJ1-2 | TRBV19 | TGTGCCAGTATCCGATTGGGGCAGACCGTCTATGGCTACACCTTC | CASIRLGQTVYGYTF
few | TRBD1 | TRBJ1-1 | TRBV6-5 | TGTGCCAGCAGTTACTCCCAGGGGGCTGAAGCTTTCTTT | CASSYSQGAEAFF
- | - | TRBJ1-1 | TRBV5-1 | TGCGCCAGCAGTGCGGCGCAGACCAACACTGAAGCTTTCTTT | CASSAAQTNTEAFF
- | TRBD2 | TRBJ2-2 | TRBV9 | TGTGCCAGCAGCGTAGCTCAACTAGCGGGAAACACCGGGGAGCTGTTTTTT | CASSVAQLAGNTGELFF
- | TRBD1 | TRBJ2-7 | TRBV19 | TGTGCCAGTAGTCCTGGACAGGGTCCCTACGAGCAGTACTTC | CASSPGQGPYEQYF
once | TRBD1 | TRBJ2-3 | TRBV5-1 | TGCGCCAGCAGCCCGCTCGGTCGACAGGGGGCAATGGATACGCAGTATTTT | CASSPLGRQGAMDTQYF
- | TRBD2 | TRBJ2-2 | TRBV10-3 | TGTGCCATCAGTGGGACTCGGGAGGCCCCCGGGGAGCTGTTTTTT | CAISGTREAPGELFF
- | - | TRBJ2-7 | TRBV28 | TGTGCCAGCAGTTTTTACAACAACTACGAGCAGTACTTC | CASSFYNNYEQYF
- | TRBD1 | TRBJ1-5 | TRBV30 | TGTGCCTGGAACTACAGGGGGCGATCAGGAAATCAGCCCCAGCATTTT | CAWNYRGRSGNQPQHF
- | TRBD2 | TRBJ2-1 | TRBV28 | TGTGCCAGCCGCCGGAGAGTGGGAGGGAATGAGCAGTTCTTC | CASRRRVGGNEQFF
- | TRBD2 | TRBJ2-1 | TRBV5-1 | TGCGCCAGCAGCTTTCCTAGGGTTAGCGGGAGTGTTTATGAGCAGTTCTTC | CASSFPRVSGSVYEQFF
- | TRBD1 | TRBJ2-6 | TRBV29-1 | TGCAGCGCTGGGACAGGGGGTAGCTCTGGGGCCAACGTCCTGACTTTC | CSAGTGGSSGANVLTF
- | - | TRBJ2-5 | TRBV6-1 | TGTGCCAGCAGTGAATTCCATTTCCAAGAGACCCAGTACTTC | CASSEFHFQETQYF
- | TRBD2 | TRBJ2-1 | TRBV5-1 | TGCGCCAGCAGCGATTGGACTAGCGGGATCGATGAGCAGTTCTTC | CASSDWTSGIDEQFF
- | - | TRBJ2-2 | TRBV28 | TGTGCCAGCATCACAACTAGCAATCCCGGGGAGCTGTTTTTT | CASITTSNPGELFF
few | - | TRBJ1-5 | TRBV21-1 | TGTGCCAGCAGCCGACTTCGGGACAGGGAAGGTGAGGGCAATCAGCCCCAGCATTTT | CASSRLRDREGEGNQPQHF
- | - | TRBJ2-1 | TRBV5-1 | TGCGCCAGCAGCTTGGGCCCCCGGGACTGGGGGTACAATGAGCAGTTCTTC | CASSLGPRDWGYNEQFF